A selection of T cell receptor beta chains follows, all from one sample in a study of blood T cell repertoires in COVID-19. The method was immunoSEQ multiplex PCR; TCRdb's version includes in-frame clones alone and lacks a portion of them. The data contain approximately 310,000 clones, around 84% of them singletons. Sequencing input: PBMCs or T cells enriched from blood (not recorded which). These receptors all come from a woman aged 30 to 39 who had been exposed to COVID-19. The conserved cysteine and the conserved F or W are not part of the CDR3 here. Fields, in order: J gene, clone size, V gene, CDR3 protein. Expanded clones are given a class, and other clones once, few, many or no size at all.

TRBJ2-1 | NA | TRBV27 | ASRMTGGREEQF
TRBJ1-5 | NA | TRBV12-5 | ASGLEPNQPQH
TRBJ1-2 | NA | TRBV28 | ASSNRYYGYT
TRBJ2-7 | NA | TRBV28 | ASSSVDSPTYEQY
TRBJ2-1 | NA | TRBV7-9 | ASSSSGNEQF
TRBJ2-1 | NA | TRBV5-3 | ARSLVPPQSHEQF
TRBJ2-1 | NA | TRBV30 | AWSVMTGSYYNEQF
TRBJ2-7 | NA | TRBV5-1 | ASTRGQGVHEQY
TRBJ1-1 | few | TRBV11-2 | ASSRQTGSMNTEAF
TRBJ1-1 | NA | TRBV27 | ASSLQGETEAF
TRBJ2-7 | NA | TRBV5-1 | ASSADIPNNEQY
TRBJ2-1 | NA | TRBV29-1 | SAALSGGLHANEQF
TRBJ1-1 | few | TRBV29-1 | SVEAHPLNTEAF
TRBJ1-4 | NA | TRBV5-5 | ASSLGQPNEKLF
TRBJ1-4 | NA | TRBV28 | ASSLGDRGNEKLF
TRBJ1-1 | NA | TRBV27 | ASSPMGTGGTEAF
TRBJ2-2 | NA | TRBV11-3 | ASSLALAGINGELF
TRBJ2-1 | once | TRBV6-5 | ASSYADRDDEQF
TRBJ2-2 | NA | TRBV5-1 | ASSLEAGVTGELF
TRBJ2-7 | once | TRBV5-1 | ASSWGDRQGAVEQY
TRBJ1-1 | NA | TRBV6-1 | ASSEAGQKAF
TRBJ2-5 | NA | TRBV9 | ASSVSKGLTGETQY
TRBJ2-2 | NA | TRBV7-6 | ASSLEGPSTGELF
TRBJ2-3 | NA | TRBV6-4 | ASSDSLSTDTQY
TRBJ1-2 | NA | TRBV27 | ASRHTGAYGYT
TRBJ1-1 | NA | TRBV5-1 | ASSEYRVDTEAF
TRBJ1-3 | NA | TRBV10-3 | AISDRGISGNTIY
TRBJ1-5 | NA | TRBV19 | ASSPLEGGQPQH
TRBJ2-6 | NA | TRBV24-1 | ATSEPGTGFNPDSGANVLT
TRBJ2-5 | NA | TRBV7-2 | ASSLGLAGQETQY
TRBJ1-2 | NA | TRBV28 | ASRGVGHNYGYT
TRBJ1-2 | NA | TRBV28 | ASRAEMIE